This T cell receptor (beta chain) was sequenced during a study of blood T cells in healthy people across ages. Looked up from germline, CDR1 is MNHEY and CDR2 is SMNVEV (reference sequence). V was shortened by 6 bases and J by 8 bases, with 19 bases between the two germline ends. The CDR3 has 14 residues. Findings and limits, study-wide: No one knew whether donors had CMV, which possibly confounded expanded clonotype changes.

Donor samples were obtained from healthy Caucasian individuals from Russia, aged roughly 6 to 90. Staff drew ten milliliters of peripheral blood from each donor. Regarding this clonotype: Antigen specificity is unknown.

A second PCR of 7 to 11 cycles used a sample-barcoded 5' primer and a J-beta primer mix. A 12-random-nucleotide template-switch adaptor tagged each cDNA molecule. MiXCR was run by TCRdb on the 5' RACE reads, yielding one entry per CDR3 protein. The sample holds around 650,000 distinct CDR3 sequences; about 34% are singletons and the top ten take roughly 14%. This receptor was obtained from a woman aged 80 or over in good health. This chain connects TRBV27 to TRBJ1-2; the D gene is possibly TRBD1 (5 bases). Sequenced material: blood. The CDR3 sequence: CASSPDGGRGGYTF. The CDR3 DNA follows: TGTGCCAGCAGCCCGGACGGGGGAAGAGGAGGCTACACCTTC.